This T cell receptor beta chain was found in a study of shared clonotypes between healthy human individuals. Study outcomes and limitations: In contrast to clonotypes shared by all four donors, non-shared clonotypes had lower generation probabilities.

Participating donors were healthy, HIV-negative adults free of recent acute infections or vaccinations. Original handling: With immunoSEQ giving junction-only sequences and no quality scores, filtering differed. TCRdb's table, derived via immunoSEQ multiplex PCR, lists solely in-frame clones and lacks some. The V and J calls and clone size are taken from that table; D and trimming were inferred from the DNA. The table shows roughly 2,300,000 clones, with roughly 92% occurring only once. To note about this clone: Its antigen remains unknown.

The ends were cut back, 2 bases at V and 4 bases at J, with 8 bases in the middle. CDR3 length: 14 residues. In germline, CDR1 is MNHEY, CDR2 SVGAGI. This clonotype was obtained from a man younger than 30 in good health. Some clones in this sample may be carry-over from other donors' samples. Sequencing input: naive CD4+ T cells from PBMCs. Regarding subset: CD45RA+ positively selected. The chain couples TRBV6-5 to TRBJ2-2; tentative D call: TRBD2 (5 bases). The CDR3: CASSYLRATGELFF. In DNA form, the CDR3 reads TGTGCCAGCAGTTACCTGCGGGCCACCGGGGAGCTGTTTTTT.